This T cell receptor (beta chain) emerged from a study of neurological immune-mediated disorders (dated by TCRdb to the late 2010s). For context, the study as a whole: Among the roughly 34 multiple sclerosis patients, relapsing-remitting MS accounted for around 31 and secondary progressive MS accounted for 3. Longitudinal samples, technical triplicates and paired sorted CD4+ and CD8+ T-cell subsets, alongside PBMC samples, were included among the approximately 100 TCR-beta libraries. The study compared peripheral blood TCR-beta repertoires of HTLV-I-associated myelopathy (HAM/TSP) patients, multiple sclerosis patients and healthy controls using UMI-based sequencing. The cohort comprised roughly 69 subjects: about 14 HAM/TSP patients, 34 multiple sclerosis patients and around 20 healthy controls.

Overall study results and their limits: Repertoires from 18 of 34 MS patients were grouped by phylogenetic analysis into a cluster of related CDR3 sequences, suggesting a possible repertoire-level signature. TCR clonal expansion was greatest in HAM/TSP patients and smallest in MS patients, who ranked below even healthy controls. The MS cluster showed no association with clinical or MRI features, and the authors stated that larger cohorts are needed. Across subjects, expanded clones never shared an identical CDR3 amino acid sequence, which suggests that the TCR-beta repertoires in every group were private.

For unsorted PBMC libraries, 2 million PBMCs were used after storage in RNAlater at -80 degrees C until RNA extraction. Multiple sclerosis patients were enrolled in a US clinical protocol under which disease progression was evaluated by magnetic resonance imaging. Peripheral blood was subjected to Ficoll-Hypaque density gradient centrifugation to isolate PBMCs, which were then cryopreserved in liquid nitrogen. This clonotype was seen many times. No antigen is known for it. Relative to the germline gene, one junction end is altered; a read error may explain this. Taken from cysteine to phenylalanine, the CDR3 has 12 residues. Only CDR3 DNA remains: 36 bases, in frame from the first base. The germline V gene encodes CDR1 SSHAT and CDR2 FNYEAQ (reference sequence). cDNA synthesis used template-switch 5'RACE with a primer carrying a 10-nucleotide random unique molecular identifier tagging each TCR transcript. Each sequencing run produced over 190 million TCR-beta sequences covering 15-18 subjects. Total RNA was extracted with the RNeasy kit. TCR-beta VDJ regions were amplified with primers for the TCR constant region and the 5'RACE anchor, using the KAPA Real-time Library Amplification kit. Sample indexes and Illumina adaptors were added in a first PCR, and a second PCR then increased library yield. After Ampure bead purification, the roughly 650 bp TCR product was size-selected on a 2% E-gel SizeSelection system. Before pooling, library quality was assessed on a Bioanalyzer, concentration was determined with Qubit, and library quantification was performed with the Kapa Library Quantification kit. An Illumina HiSeq 2500 was used to sequence the libraries paired-end at 2 x 150 bp. To increase sequence diversity, about 25-31% phiX was spiked into each library pool. The study's processing was this. Quality-filtered reads were processed with the UMI-based MiGEC pipeline, which removed over 85% of raw TCR sequences during error correction. IMGT germline references were used for alignment of VDJ genes, and clonotypes were defined by a unique CDR3 amino acid sequence together with V-J genes. VDJtools evaluated clonal expansion, Shannon diversity and CDR3 relatedness (CalcPairwiseDistances, ClusterSamples); CLCbio workbench built phylogenetic trees. Using coefficient-of-variation modelling across technical triplicates, the study counted a clone as expanded if it had at least 8 unique UMIs. TCRdb applied fastp at Q25 and MiXCR to the public reads, then kept only in-frame beta chains. Merged by CDR3 protein, the rows form single entries marked with the most common genes and DNA. For this entry, the V and J calls and clone size follow TCRdb and not the study's own pipeline. This sample is represented by 60,000 to 80,000 distinct CDR3 sequences; more than 4% of them were singletons. In total, the top ten clones hold less than 4% of the sample.

This clonotype originated in a woman aged 50 to 60 with multiple sclerosis. Sequenced sample: PBMCs. The chain is assembled from TRBV7-7 and TRBJ2-1, with 7 bases matching TRBD2. The CDR3 protein is CASSLALASGFF. The DNA sequence is TGTGCTAGCAGCTTAGCCTTGGCTAGCGGGTTCTTC.